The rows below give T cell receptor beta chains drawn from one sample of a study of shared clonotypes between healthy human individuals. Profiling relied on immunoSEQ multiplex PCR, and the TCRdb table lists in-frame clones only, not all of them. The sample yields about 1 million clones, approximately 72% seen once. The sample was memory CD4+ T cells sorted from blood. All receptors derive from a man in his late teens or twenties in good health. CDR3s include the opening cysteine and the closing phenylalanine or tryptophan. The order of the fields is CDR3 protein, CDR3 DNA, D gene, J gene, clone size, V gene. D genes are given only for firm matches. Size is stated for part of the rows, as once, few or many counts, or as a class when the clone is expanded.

CSVDGGFGQLYGYTF	TGCAGCGTGGATGGGGGTTTTGGACAGCTCTATGGCTACACCTTC	-	TRBJ1-2	-	TRBV29-1
CASSYGSGSYEQYF	TGTGCCAGCAGTTACGGCTCGGGTTCCTACGAGCAGTACTTC	-	TRBJ2-7	-	TRBV6-6
CASSPTGGGDTQYF	TGTGCCAGCAGCCCTACGGGGGGAGGGGATACGCAGTATTTT	TRBD2	TRBJ2-3	many	TRBV7-2
CASSLKLAGVSTDTQYF	TGCGCCAGCAGCTTGAAGCTAGCGGGGGTTAGCACAGATACGCAGTATTTT	TRBD2	TRBJ2-3	-	TRBV5-1
CASSIGGANTGELFF	TGTGCCAGTAGTATCGGGGGGGCGAACACCGGGGAGCTGTTTTTT	TRBD2	TRBJ2-2	-	TRBV19
CASSEIVGRILFF	TGTGCCAGCAGTGAAATTGTAGGGAGAATACTGTTTTTT	-	TRBJ1-4	-	TRBV6-1
CASSLRRLAGGPETQYF	TGTGCCAGCAGTTTAAGGCGACTAGCGGGGGGGCCGGAGACCCAGTACTTC	TRBD2	TRBJ2-5	-	TRBV27
CASSLGGNYEKLFF	TGTGCCAGCAGTTTAGGGGGGAATTACGAAAAACTGTTTTTT	-	TRBJ1-4	-	TRBV28
CASSGGGNQPQHF	TGTGCCAGCAGCGGGGGAGGCAATCAGCCCCAGCATTTT	-	TRBJ1-5	few	TRBV7-9
CASSWGHNTNTEAFF	TGTGCCAGCAGCTGGGGACACAACACGAACACTGAAGCTTTCTTT	-	TRBJ1-1	-	TRBV7-9
CASSTFGGRISGNTIYF	TGTGCCAGCAGCACCTTCGGGGGGCGCATTTCTGGAAACACCATATATTTT	-	TRBJ1-3	-	TRBV14
CASSSTGPGSYEQYF	TGCGCCAGCAGCTCAACCGGGCCTGGCTCCTACGAGCAGTACTTC	-	TRBJ2-7	-	TRBV5-1
CASSQHTEAFF	TGTGCCAGTAGTCAGCACACTGAAGCTTTCTTT	-	TRBJ1-1	-	TRBV19
CASSLGGNIGTDTQYF	TGTGCCAGCAGCTTAGGGGGAAATATAGGCACAGATACGCAGTATTTT	-	TRBJ2-3	-	TRBV7-2
CASSNRGLAGGSTDTQYF	TGTGCCAGCAGCAACCGAGGACTAGCGGGAGGGAGCACAGATACGCAGTATTTT	TRBD2	TRBJ2-3	-	TRBV5-4
CASSHRDRGWYGYTF	TGTGCCAGCAGCCACCGGGACAGGGGGTGGTATGGCTACACCTTC	TRBD1	TRBJ1-2	once	TRBV5-4
CASSVIGGRSNQPQHF	TGCGCCAGCAGTGTGATCGGGGGACGCAGCAATCAGCCCCAGCATTTT	-	TRBJ1-5	-	TRBV10-1
CASSEIAYGERETQYF	TGTGCCAGCAGTGAAATTGCTTATGGGGAGCGAGAGACCCAGTACTTC	-	TRBJ2-5	once	TRBV6-1
CASSGDKNIQYF	TGTGCCAGCAGTGGAGACAAAAACATTCAGTACTTC	-	TRBJ2-4	-	TRBV2
CASSLAGSGSSEQYF	TGTGCCAGCAGCTTGGCCGGTAGCGGGAGCAGCGAGCAGTACTTC	TRBD2	TRBJ2-7	-	TRBV5-4
CASSLRGRGPVF	TGTGCCAGCAGTTTACGGGGGAGGGGGCCGGTCTTC	-	TRBJ2-1	-	TRBV27
CASSLGQISYNEQFF	TGCGCCAGCAGCTTGGGCCAGATCTCCTACAATGAGCAGTTCTTC	-	TRBJ2-1	-	TRBV5-1
CASSKVALRGSTYEQYF	TGTGCCAGCAGCAAAGTCGCCCTTCGGGGGTCCACCTACGAGCAGTACTTC	-	TRBJ2-7	-	TRBV21-1
CAWSHLPRLTPTDTQYF	TGTGCCTGGAGTCATCTTCCGAGACTAACGCCCACAGATACGCAGTATTTT	-	TRBJ2-3	-	TRBV30
CASSQEPGGSQPQHF	TGTGCCAGCAGCCAAGAACCAGGGGGCTCTCAGCCCCAGCATTTT	TRBD1	TRBJ1-5	-	TRBV4-2
CASMGRGVSEQYF	TGTGCCAGCATGGGCAGGGGAGTGAGTGAGCAGTACTTC	-	TRBJ2-5	once	TRBV2
CASSYSSLGPEQYF	TGTGCCAGCAGTTACTCGTCCCTTGGCCCGGAGCAGTACTTC	-	TRBJ2-7	-	TRBV6-6
CASSLDRGNTQYF	TGTGCTAGCAGCTTAGATCGCGGAAATACGCAGTATTTT	-	TRBJ2-3	-	TRBV7-7
CASSLAGRGGYNEQFF	TGTGCCAGCAGCTTAGCGGGCAGGGGTGGCTACAATGAGCAGTTCTTC	-	TRBJ2-1	-	TRBV7-2
CASSLLDRGPTEAFF	TGTGCCAGCAGCTTGCTCGACAGGGGGCCCACTGAAGCTTTCTTT	TRBD1	TRBJ1-1	once	TRBV5-6
CASSGGRAGQETQYF	TGTGCCAGCAGCGGCGGGAGGGCGGGTCAAGAGACCCAGTACTTC	TRBD2	TRBJ2-5	-	TRBV6-6
CASSLTASGANVLTF	TGTGCCAGCAGTTTGACAGCCTCTGGGGCCAACGTCCTGACTTTC	-	TRBJ2-6	once	TRBV5-5
CASSPGDGYGYTF	TGTGCCAGCAGTCCAGGGGATGGCTATGGCTACACCTTC	-	TRBJ1-2	-	TRBV6-5
CASAVETGELFF	TGTGCCAGCGCTGTGGAGACCGGGGAGCTGTTTTTT	-	TRBJ2-2	-	TRBV2
CSVSEGNTEAFF	TGCAGCGTATCCGAGGGGAACACTGAAGCTTTCTTT	-	TRBJ1-1	-	TRBV29-1
CASSSTGKFDEQYF	TGTGCCAGCAGTTCGACAGGGAAATTTGACGAGCAGTACTTC	TRBD1	TRBJ2-7	-	TRBV6-5
CASSASGVPNTEAFF	TGTGCCAGCTCGGCTTCCGGGGTCCCGAACACTGAAGCTTTCTTT	-	TRBJ1-1	-	TRBV18
CASSNGGTSGYRGSYEQYF	TGTGCCAGCAGCAATGGAGGGACTAGCGGGTACCGGGGCTCCTACGAGCAGTACTTC	TRBD2	TRBJ2-7	-	TRBV7-6
CASSARTATNEKLFF	TGTGCCAGCAGTGCGCGGACAGCAACTAATGAAAAACTGTTTTTT	-	TRBJ1-4	-	TRBV25-1
CASSLLARETQYF	TGTGCCAGCAGCTTATTGGCTCGAGAGACCCAGTACTTC	-	TRBJ2-5	once	TRBV5-6
CATRGARETEAFF	TGCGCCACCCGAGGGGCGCGGGAGACTGAAGCTTTCTTT	-	TRBJ1-1	medium-sized	TRBV5-1
CATKRGPNTGELFF	TGTGCCACCAAGAGGGGGCCGAACACCGGGGAGCTGTTTTTT	TRBD1	TRBJ2-2	-	TRBV19
CASSLEWAIYEQYF	TGTGCCAGCAGCTTGGAATGGGCCATCTACGAGCAGTACTTC	-	TRBJ2-7	-	TRBV5-5
CASSPDGSREAFF	TGTGCCAGCAGCCCGGACGGATCAAGGGAAGCTTTCTTT	-	TRBJ1-1	-	TRBV6-6
CASSVEPDQPQHF	TGTGCCAGCAGCGTAGAACCCGATCAGCCCCAGCATTTT	-	TRBJ1-5	-	TRBV9
CASSVWGGNSPLHF	TGTGCCAGCAGTGTTTGGGGGGGAAATTCACCCCTCCACTTT	-	TRBJ1-6	-	TRBV2
CASSFGGRENQPQHF	TGTGCCAGCAGCTTTGGGGGGCGCGAGAATCAGCCCCAGCATTTT	-	TRBJ1-5	-	TRBV7-9
CASGLGAREQFF	TGTGCCAGCGGCCTAGGGGCACGGGAGCAGTTCTTC	-	TRBJ2-1	-	TRBV13
CASSLDGQPQHF	TGTGCCAGCAGCTTGGATGGTCAGCCCCAGCATTTT	-	TRBJ1-5	few	TRBV5-4
CASSHDRGLTDTQYF	TGCGCCAGCAGCCATGACAGGGGCCTCACAGATACGCAGTATTTT	TRBD1	TRBJ2-3	-	TRBV4-1
CASRGDRNNYEQYF	TGTGCCAGCAGGGGGGACAGGAACAACTACGAGCAGTACTTC	TRBD1	TRBJ2-7	-	TRBV5-4
CASSAGQGNGNTIYF	TGCGCCAGCAGCGCGGGACAGGGGAATGGAAACACCATATATTTT	TRBD1	TRBJ1-3	-	TRBV5-1
CASSHTGGLGNEQFF	TGCGCCAGCAGCCACACAGGGGGCCTTGGGAATGAGCAGTTCTTC	TRBD1	TRBJ2-1	-	TRBV5-1
CASSPEDGKLFF	TGCGCCAGCAGCCCCGAGGACGGAAAACTGTTTTTT	-	TRBJ1-4	-	TRBV4-1
CASSDRGTLNTEAFF	TGTGCCAGTTCGGACAGGGGAACGTTGAACACTGAAGCTTTCTTT	TRBD1	TRBJ1-1	once	TRBV19
CASSPSARTTVYGYTF	TGTGCCAGCAGCCCGTCTGCTAGGACAACTGTTTATGGCTACACCTTC	-	TRBJ1-2	-	TRBV13
CASRPGQGPYTF	TGTGCCAGCAGGCCGGGACAGGGACCCTACACCTTC	TRBD1	TRBJ1-2	many	TRBV28
CASSEFWTGGKGSNQPQHF	TGTGCCAGCAGTGAATTTTGGACAGGGGGGAAAGGGAGCAATCAGCCCCAGCATTTT	TRBD1	TRBJ1-5	-	TRBV2
CALQGWGEQFF	TGTGCCCTCCAGGGGTGGGGGGAGCAGTTCTTC	-	TRBJ2-1	-	TRBV5-4